The 3 T cell receptor beta chains given below trace back to one sample, sequenced in a study of T cells in Graves' hyperthyroidism and ophthalmopathy. Amplification targeted TCR beta CDR3 regions from RNA transcripts. First-round RT-PCR of the TCR CDR3 relied on the HTBI primer set. One entry per CDR3 protein, called by TCRdb with MiXCR from the multiplex PCR reads. The table records over 700,000 distinct CDR3 sequences, around a sixth of them present only once. Sample: blood. These receptors were obtained from a woman aged 45 to 65 with Graves' hyperthyroidism that later progressed to Graves' ophthalmopathy.

This clonotype was observed many times. The chain links TRBV7-6 to TRBJ1-1, with TRBD1 matching over 10 bases. With V trimmed by 5 bases and J by 4 bases, 4 bases remained unmatched. From germline, CDR1 is SGHVS and CDR2 FNYEAQ. The CDR3 sequence is 14 residues long. The chain's CDR3 is CASSADRGTTEAFF. The DNA of the CDR3 is TGTGCCAGCAGCGCGGACAGGGGGACCACTGAAGCTTTCTTT.

This clonotype has ten or more counts. The V and J genes are TRBV2 and TRBJ2-2; D is possibly TRBD2 (5 bases). V lost 8 bases and J 0 bases, leaving 13 bases between the germline ends. Germline loops: CDR1 SNHLY, CDR2 FYNNEI. The CDR3 spans 15 residues. The DNA of the CDR3 is TGTGCCAGCCGACGGGGATTCGCGAACACCGGGGAGCTGTTTTTT. It specifies CASRRGFANTGELFF.

The chain recombines TRBV11-3 with TRBJ2-2; D unclear. The CDR3 is 13 residues long. CDR1 SGHNT and CDR2 YENEEA come from the germline V gene. V lost 0 bases, J lost 6 bases, and 5 bases lay in between. The CDR3 sequence: CASSLDEAGELFF. As DNA, the CDR3 is TGTGCCAGCAGCTTAGATGAGGCCGGGGAGCTGTTTTTT.